This T cell receptor beta chain is from a study of T cells after posttransplantation cyclophosphamide. General study points: Skin or GI-infiltrating T cells shared few TRB sequences with blood.

Treatment was busulfan-fludarabine conditioning, a marrow graft, and cyclophosphamide on days +3 and +4. Clones were read by immunoSEQ multiplex PCR, and TCRdb kept only the in-frame ones, dropping some. The repertoire consists of thousands of clones, with 80% to 85% occurring once and the leading ten covering approximately 18%. The CDR3 sequence is 17 residues long. Germline CDR1 is SGHRS and CDR2 is YFSETQ. Trimming pared 5 bases from V and 5 bases from J, leaving 25 bases between. Note on this clone: Its antigen is not known.

Sequenced here: PBMCs, sampled after an allogeneic stem cell transplant with post-transplant cyclophosphamide. The chain is built from TRBV5-1 and TRBJ2-5, with TRBD2 as a possible D gene (5 bases). The TCR comes from a female patient aged 50-59 years who received an allogeneic stem cell transplant from a related donor, was CMV-positive, and had no GVHD. Certain T cells may be donor cells from the graft. Here the CDR3 reads CASSTGVRSLALETQYF. Here the CDR3 DNA reads TGCGCCAGCAGTACCGGGGTTAGGTCGTTGGCTTTGGAGACCCAGTACTTC.